Each of the 25 T cell receptor beta chains below was sequenced from the same sample in a study of lymphopenia after photon versus proton radiotherapy. Assay: immunoSEQ multiplex PCR; the TCRdb copy retains only in-frame clones and omits some. Of around 70,000 clones in the sample, 92% were seen once. Material: peripheral blood, obtained from a patient treated with photon-based radiotherapy. Receptor source: a woman aged 40 to 49 with cholangiocarcinoma.

This clone was observed once. The chain combines TRBV21-1 with TRBJ2-7. TRBV21-1 is tagged as a pseudogene. The CDR3 is 13 amino acids. The CDR3 region has the DNA TGTGCCAGCAGCCCCCAGGGAGCCTACGAGCAGTACTTC. Protein product: CASSPQGAYEQYF.

V usage is TRBV7-2 and J usage is TRBJ2-7; unclear D gene. This CDR3 is 15 amino acids long. With 1 base removed from V and 7 bases from J, the gap between germline ends came to 17 bases. Germline CDR1 SGHTA, CDR2 FQGNSA. The CDR3 nucleotides are TGTGCCAGCAGCTTAGTGTTAGGGAAAGGCGAAGAGCAGTACTTC. It codes for CASSLVLGKGEEQYF.

The chain has TRBV9 and TRBJ2-5; 8 bases align to TRBD2. The trim removed 0 bases at V and 5 bases at J, leaving 9 bases unmatched. From germline, CDR1 is SGDLS and CDR2 YYNGEE. The CDR3 has 16 amino acids. The CDR3 sequence is CASSVGGGAGGETQYF. The CDR3 region has the DNA TGTGCCAGCAGCGTAGGTGGAGGTGCGGGAGGTGAGACCCAGTACTTC.

This chain joins TRBV6-5 and TRBJ2-7; D is perhaps TRBD1 (6 bases). This CDR3 is built from 15 residues. Deletions cut 0 bases from V and 3 bases from J, with 12 bases between. Germline V gene data show CDR1 as MNHEY and CDR2 as SVGAGI. CDR3 sequence reads: CASSYSPQGNYEQYF. The CDR3 DNA follows: TGTGCCAGCAGTTACTCTCCCCAGGGGAACTACGAGCAGTACTTC.

The chain has TRBV19 and TRBJ2-7; D call uncertain. The V gene's germline CDR1 is LNHDA and CDR2 SQIVND (reference sequence). This CDR3 comprises 14 residues. V lost 3 bases and J lost 3, with 12 bases in between. CDR3: CASSIIVEVYEQYF. DNA for the CDR3: TGTGCCAGTAGTATTATCGTAGAGGTCTACGAGCAGTACTTC.

The chain couples TRBV7-6 to TRBJ1-1, with D perhaps matching TRBD1 (6 bases). Germline V CDR1 and CDR2: SGHVS, FNYEAQ. CDR3 size: 18 residues. V dropped 2 bases and J dropped 7 bases, with 26 bases sitting between them. CDR3 nucleotides: TGTGCCAGCAGCTTAAGGGGGGCGCGAGCCCGACAGCATTATGAAGCTTTCTTT. This translates into CASSLRGARARQHYEAFF. The full variable domain, with the rest looked up from reference TRBV7-6 and TRBJ1-1, is GAGVSQSPRYKVTKRGQDVALRCDPISGHVSLYWYRQALGQGPEFLTYFNYEAQQDKSGLPNDRFSAERPEGSISTLTIQRTEQRDSAMYRCASSLRGARARQHYEAFFGQGTRLTVV.

The gene calls are TRBV9 and TRBJ2-5; TRBD1 might be the D (6 bases). V gave up 4 bases and J gave up 2 bases, with 18 bases separating them. This CDR3 is built from 16 residues. Germline CDR1 is SGDLS and CDR2 is YYNGEE. This CDR3 is CASSPGTLSFQETQYF. The CDR3 DNA is TGTGCCAGCAGCCCCGGGACACTCTCCTTTCAAGAGACCCAGTACTTC.

This clone has only one observation. The V gene is TRBV29-1, the J gene TRBJ1-1; D is ambiguous. V was cut by 7 bases and J by 5 bases, with 17 bases left in between. This CDR3 is built from 13 residues. The germline CDR1 and CDR2 sequences are SQVTM and ANQGSEA. CDR3 bases: TGCAGCGGGGAGGTCAAGGGAGGTACTGAAGCTTTCTTT. Amino acids: CSGEVKGGTEAFF.

As concerns this clone: This is likely a read error, given that the CDR3 carries no conserved phenylalanine or tryptophan at its end. This rearrangement joins TRBV9 to TRBJ1-6; a possible D gene is TRBD1 (5 bases). The CDR3 has 14 amino acids. The V and J ends lost 0 bases and 7 bases respectively, with 8 bases between them. Germline-derived CDR1 and CDR2 are SGDLS and YYNGEE. In nucleotides, the CDR3 is TGTGCCAGCAGCGTAGAAGACAGCAATTCACCCCTCCACTCT. Translating gives CASSVEDSNSPLHS.

The chain couples TRBV19 to TRBJ1-1; 8 bases align to TRBD1. Trimming cost V 10 bases and J 0 bases; bases outside gene matches: 4. Germline loops: CDR1 LNHDA, CDR2 SQIVND (reference sequence). The CDR3 has 13 residues. The CDR3 reads CATDRGMNTEAFF. CDR3 bases: TGTGCCACCGACAGGGGCATGAACACTGAAGCTTTCTTT.

This clone was picked up one time. This chain links TRBV28 with TRBJ2-7, with D possibly being TRBD1 (5 bases). The V gene lost 4 bases and the J gene lost 1 base, with 11 bases spanning the gap. The CDR3 has 14 residues. Germline V gives CDR1 MDHEN, CDR2 SYDVKM. CDR3 in amino acids: CASSSPSGSYEQYF. The CDR3 DNA reads as TGTGCCAGCAGTTCCCCCTCAGGGTCCTACGAGCAGTACTTC.

The genes are TRBV25-1 and TRBJ1-1, with 12 bases aligning to TRBD1. Trimming took 7 bases from V and 4 from J; bases not matched to a gene: 10. Looked up from germline, CDR1 is MGHDK and CDR2 is SYGVNS. CDR3 length: 16 residues. The CDR3 sequence: CASTRGTGGTSTEAFF. The CDR3 bases are TGTGCCAGCACCCGAGGGACAGGGGGCACCAGCACTGAAGCTTTCTTT.

The chain is built from TRBV6-4 and TRBJ2-3, with D maybe TRBD2 (5 bases). Germline CDR1 MRHNA, CDR2 SNTAGT. V lost 2 bases, J lost 2 bases, and 11 bases lay in between. The CDR3 runs 15 residues. The CDR3: CASSDKAGYTDTQYF. The CDR3 region has the DNA TGTGCCAGCAGTGACAAGGCGGGCTACACAGATACGCAGTATTTT.

The V call is TRBV6-5, the J call TRBJ2-2; D is tentatively TRBD1 or TRBD2 (5 bases each). CDR1 is MNHEY, CDR2 SVGAGI, per germline. The CDR3 consists of 15 residues. Trimming left V 5 bases short and J 3 bases short, with 13 bases between. CDR3 coding DNA: TGTGCCAGCAGTGTTCGGGACCGGTACACCGGGGAGCTGTTTTTT. It yields the protein CASSVRDRYTGELFF.

This clone was recorded once. The chain has TRBV27 and TRBJ2-5; 9 bases line up with TRBD1. The V gene end was trimmed by 2 bases and the J gene end by 5 bases; junction bases not matched to a gene: 9. The CDR3 loop spans 16 amino acids. Germline V gene lookup returns CDR1 MNHEY and CDR2 SMNVEV (reference sequence). The CDR3 bases are TGTGCCAGCAGTTTAGACGGGACAGGGTCGAGGGAGACCCAGTACTTC. Translating it yields CASSLDGTGSRETQYF.

As concerns this clone: The CDR3 does not end in the conserved phenylalanine or tryptophan, so this is likely a read error. Because the CDR3's place on the DNA is in doubt, the DNA is left out and the CDR3 is given as listed by TCRdb. The gene calls are TRBV6-1 and TRBJ2-7. The germline CDR1 and CDR2 sequences are MNHNS and SASEGT. The CDR3 length equals 12 residues, ends included. This chain's CDR3 is CASRPWDAHLHL.

The chain joins TRBV5-5 to TRBJ1-2, with D tentatively TRBD1 (6 bases). From germline, CDR1 is SGHKS and CDR2 YYEKEE (reference sequence). The CDR3 contains 12 residues. Trimming stripped 6 bases from V and 11 bases from J, with 17 bases between. CDR3 region: CASTEGIGGYTF. The CDR3 DNA follows: TGTGCCAGCACCGAGGGTATAGGGGGTTACACCTTC.

The CDR3, as DNA: TGTGCCAGCAGGGGACAGGGGATCGGTGAAAAACTGTTTTTT. This gives the protein CASRGQGIGEKLFF. This chain joins TRBV28 and TRBJ1-4; 10 bases map to TRBD1. This CDR3 spans 14 amino acids. V lost 6 bases to trimming and J lost 7 bases; unmatched junction nucleotides: 5. Germline CDR1 reads MDHEN; CDR2 reads SYDVKM.

V usage is TRBV19 and J usage is TRBJ1-5; D not resolved. This CDR3 contains 15 residues. Trimming left V 3 bases short and J 0 bases short, with 9 bases between. CDR1 and CDR2 (germline): LNHDA, SQIVND (reference sequence). Written as DNA, the CDR3 is TGTGCCAGTAGTATGACGGTCAATAGCAATCAGCCCCAGCATTTT. Amino acids: CASSMTVNSNQPQHF.

The chain couples TRBV4-2 to TRBJ1-1, with D maybe TRBD1 (5 bases). Per the germline V gene, CDR1 is LGHNA and CDR2 is YNFKEQ. The germline V and J ends were trimmed by 2 bases and 5 bases, with 18 bases remaining between them. The CDR3 runs 16 residues. The CDR3 loop reads CASSQPTQGPGTEAFF. CDR3 DNA sequence: TGTGCCAGCAGCCAACCAACGCAGGGCCCGGGAACTGAAGCTTTCTTT.

The chain is built from TRBV29-1 and TRBJ2-2; D is ambiguous. The germline V and J ends were trimmed by 3 bases and 4 bases, with 9 bases remaining between them. The CDR3 totals 13 residues. Germline V lookup: CDR1 SQVTM, CDR2 ANQGSEA. The CDR3 DNA sequence: TGCAGCGTTGACCCCGACGGCACCGGGGAGCTGTTTTTT. Translated: CSVDPDGTGELFF.

This chain connects TRBV9 to TRBJ2-5, with D perhaps matching TRBD1 or TRBD2 (5 bases each). The CDR3 is 15 residues long. With 0 bases removed from V and 3 bases from J, the gap between germline ends came to 12 bases. In germline, CDR1 is SGDLS, CDR2 YYNGEE. CDR3: CASSVVGDPKETQYF. The DNA for the CDR3 is TGTGCCAGCAGCGTAGTGGGGGACCCGAAAGAGACCCAGTACTTC.

The chain recombines TRBV29-1 with TRBJ2-3, with TRBD1 matching 10 bases. This CDR3 is 15 amino acids long. J lost 5 bases, V lost 7 bases, and 12 bases had no gene match. Germline V gene data show CDR1 as SQVTM and CDR2 as ANQGSEA. The CDR3 DNA sequence: TGCAGCGCTACGACAGGGGGCGAGTTGGGAGATACGCAGTATTTT. Amino acid sequence: CSATTGGELGDTQYF.

The genes are TRBV14 and TRBJ2-7; tentatively, D is TRBD2 (7 bases). Germline lookup yields CDR1 SGHDN and CDR2 FVKESK. Trimming removed 4 bases at V and 2 bases at J, with 15 bases between. CDR3 length: 15 amino acids. CDR3 bases: TGTGCCAGCAGCCGCAGGGGAGGGGTAGCCTACGAGCAGTACTTC. The encoded protein is CASSRRGGVAYEQYF.

The chain recombines TRBV9 with TRBJ1-4; D remains unclear. The V end was cut by 3 bases, the J end by 7 bases, with 16 bases between. The CDR3 is 15 residues long. Per germline, CDR1 SGDLS and CDR2 YYNGEE. This CDR3 reads CASSGLLLGGEKLFF. CDR3 bases: TGTGCCAGCAGCGGGCTTTTATTGGGCGGTGAAAAACTGTTTTTT. The complete variable domain, with remaining parts taken from reference TRBV9 and TRBJ1-4, reads DSGVTQTPKHLITATGQRVTLRCSPRSGDLSVYWYQQSLDQGLQFLIQYYNGEERAKGNILERFSAQQFPDLHSELNLSSLELGDSALYFCASSGLLLGGEKLFFGSGTQLSVL.